This is a list of T cell receptor beta chains from one sample in a study of T cells of healthy individuals. TCRdb passed the 5' RACE reads through MiXCR, listing each CDR3 protein once. The data show about 96,000 distinct CDR3 sequences, 17% seen once. All receptors come from a human donor in good health. CDR3s include the opening cysteine and the closing phenylalanine or tryptophan. A D gene is named only where the DNA matches it firmly. Some rows mark clone size as missing; the rest say once, few, many or name a class of expanded clone.

D gene: NA
V gene: TRBV20-1
J gene: TRBJ1-4
clone size: many
CDR3 DNA: TGCAGCGCCGGACGGATTAATGAAAAACTGTTTTTT
CDR3 protein: CSAGRINEKLFF

D gene: NA
V gene: TRBV29-1
J gene: TRBJ2-1
clone size: NA
CDR3 DNA: TGCAGCGTTGATGGCAGGGAAGACTACAATGAGCAGTTCTTC
CDR3 protein: CSVDGREDYNEQFF

D gene: NA
V gene: TRBV4-2
J gene: TRBJ2-1
clone size: NA
CDR3 DNA: TGTGCCAGCAGCCAAGAGTTGGGGGAGCAGTTCTTC
CDR3 protein: CASSQELGEQFF

D gene: NA
V gene: TRBV20-1
J gene: TRBJ2-2
clone size: few
CDR3 DNA: TGCAGTGCTACTACTCAGACAGCCACCGGGGAGCTGTTTTTT
CDR3 protein: CSATTQTATGELFF

D gene: NA
V gene: TRBV27
J gene: TRBJ1-2
clone size: many
CDR3 DNA: TGTGCCAGCAGTTTGATGGGTAGCTATGGCTACACCTTC
CDR3 protein: CASSLMGSYGYTF

D gene: TRBD1
V gene: TRBV29-1
J gene: TRBJ2-7
clone size: few
CDR3 DNA: TGCAGCGTTGTAGGGGGCGAATACGAGCAGTACTTC
CDR3 protein: CSVVGGEYEQYF

D gene: NA
V gene: TRBV5-1
J gene: TRBJ2-2
clone size: NA
CDR3 DNA: TGCGCCAGCAGCTGGACTTTAGCGTCGGGCACCGGGGAGCTGTTTTTT
CDR3 protein: CASSWTLASGTGELFF

D gene: NA
V gene: TRBV3-1
J gene: TRBJ1-5
clone size: once
CDR3 DNA: TGTGCCAGCAGCCAAGACCAGGGTCAGCCCCAGCATTTT
CDR3 protein: CASSQDQGQPQHF

D gene: NA
V gene: TRBV3-1
J gene: TRBJ2-7
clone size: NA
CDR3 DNA: TGTGCCAGCAGCCAAGGTTTATCGCCTACCTACGAGCAGTACTTC
CDR3 protein: CASSQGLSPTYEQYF

D gene: NA
V gene: TRBV3-1
J gene: TRBJ2-2
clone size: NA
CDR3 DNA: TGTGCCAGCAGCCAACCTCTCCGTTCCGGGGAGCTGTTTTTT
CDR3 protein: CASSQPLRSGELFF

D gene: NA
V gene: TRBV6-1
J gene: TRBJ2-6
clone size: few
CDR3 DNA: TGTGCCAGCAGTGAATTAAGGGGGGCCAACGTCCTGACTTTC
CDR3 protein: CASSELRGANVLTF

D gene: TRBD1
V gene: TRBV6-1
J gene: TRBJ2-7
clone size: few
CDR3 DNA: TGTGCCAGCAGTTATCACAGGGGCCCCTACGAGCAGTACTTC
CDR3 protein: CASSYHRGPYEQYF

D gene: NA
V gene: TRBV15
J gene: TRBJ2-3
clone size: NA
CDR3 DNA: TGTGCCACCAGCAGAGAAGTTGGACTCTACACAGATACGCAGTATTTT
CDR3 protein: CATSREVGLYTDTQYF

D gene: NA
V gene: TRBV7-2
J gene: TRBJ1-1
clone size: NA
CDR3 DNA: TGTGCCAGCAGTAAGAGGCAGGGTAGGACTGAAGCTTTCTTT
CDR3 protein: CASSKRQGRTEAFF

D gene: TRBD1
V gene: TRBV4-2
J gene: TRBJ1-2
clone size: few
CDR3 DNA: TGTGCCAGCAGCCGCGGGGACAGGGATAACTATGGCTACACCTTC
CDR3 protein: CASSRGDRDNYGYTF

D gene: NA
V gene: TRBV29-1
J gene: TRBJ2-2
clone size: many
CDR3 DNA: TGCAGCGTTCGACAGAACACCGGGGAGCTGTTTTTT
CDR3 protein: CSVRQNTGELFF

D gene: NA
V gene: TRBV5-4
J gene: TRBJ2-7
clone size: few
CDR3 DNA: TGTGCCAGCAGCGTCCGGGACGGAGCCTACGAGCAGTACTTC
CDR3 protein: CASSVRDGAYEQYF

D gene: TRBD2
V gene: TRBV10-3
J gene: TRBJ2-1
clone size: NA
CDR3 DNA: TGTGCCATTTCACCCAAGCTAGCGGGGGGATACAATGAGCAGTTCTTC
CDR3 protein: CAISPKLAGGYNEQFF

D gene: TRBD1
V gene: TRBV2
J gene: TRBJ2-5
clone size: NA
CDR3 DNA: TGTGCCAGCAGGGACAGGGGCCACGAGACCCAGTACTTC
CDR3 protein: CASRDRGHETQYF

D gene: NA
V gene: TRBV5-1
J gene: TRBJ1-6
clone size: few
CDR3 DNA: TGCGCCAGCAGCTTGGACCCAGGCGGCCAGATCCTCCACTTT
CDR3 protein: CASSLDPGGQILHF

D gene: TRBD2
V gene: TRBV20-1
J gene: TRBJ2-2
clone size: NA
CDR3 DNA: TGCAGTGCTAGCGGGGGGGCCTATAACACCGGGGAGCTGTTTTTT
CDR3 protein: CSASGGAYNTGELFF

D gene: NA
V gene: TRBV15
J gene: TRBJ2-7
clone size: few
CDR3 DNA: TGTGCCACCAGCAGAGATGATGACAGCACCTACGAGCAGTACTTC
CDR3 protein: CATSRDDDSTYEQYF

D gene: TRBD1
V gene: TRBV29-1
J gene: TRBJ2-5
clone size: once
CDR3 DNA: TGCAGCGTCGCCATAGGGACAGTCAAAGAGACCCAGTACTTC
CDR3 protein: CSVAIGTVKETQYF

D gene: NA
V gene: TRBV7-2
J gene: TRBJ2-6
clone size: many
CDR3 DNA: TGTGCCGGCGAGGCTTCTGGGGCCAACGTCCTGACTTTC
CDR3 protein: CAGEASGANVLTF

D gene: NA
V gene: TRBV7-2
J gene: TRBJ2-1
clone size: many
CDR3 DNA: TGTGCCAGCACCCCCGGAGGCCTTCTCTACAATGAGCAGTTCTTC
CDR3 protein: CASTPGGLLYNEQFF

D gene: TRBD2
V gene: TRBV28
J gene: TRBJ2-7
clone size: NA
CDR3 DNA: TGTGCCAGCGGGAGGGACGGCACCTACGAGCAGTACTTC
CDR3 protein: CASGRDGTYEQYF

D gene: NA
V gene: TRBV5-1
J gene: TRBJ2-5
clone size: NA
CDR3 DNA: TGCGCCAGCAGCTCGCAGGCCGATATGGAGGCCCAGTACTTC
CDR3 protein: CASSSQADMEAQYF

D gene: NA
V gene: TRBV2
J gene: TRBJ1-5
clone size: once
CDR3 DNA: TGTGCCAGCAGTGAAGTCGGGTATAATCAGCCCCAGCATTTT
CDR3 protein: CASSEVGYNQPQHF

D gene: NA
V gene: TRBV15
J gene: TRBJ1-2
clone size: many
CDR3 DNA: TGTGCCACCAGCAGGGACAGCTTTAACAACTATGGCTACACCTTC
CDR3 protein: CATSRDSFNNYGYTF

D gene: NA
V gene: TRBV11-2
J gene: TRBJ2-7
clone size: NA
CDR3 DNA: TGTGCCAGCAGCAACCGGGACGGATACGAGCAGTACTTC
CDR3 protein: CASSNRDGYEQYF

D gene: NA
V gene: TRBV5-6
J gene: TRBJ2-6
clone size: many
CDR3 DNA: TGTGCCAGCAGGTTCTCTGCTGGGGCCAACGTCCTGACTTTC
CDR3 protein: CASRFSAGANVLTF

D gene: NA
V gene: TRBV28
J gene: TRBJ2-7
clone size: many
CDR3 DNA: TGTGCCAGCACCCCGGACATAACCTACGAGCAGTACTTC
CDR3 protein: CASTPDITYEQYF

D gene: NA
V gene: TRBV5-1
J gene: TRBJ2-3
clone size: many
CDR3 DNA: TGCGCCAGCAGCGCCACTACGGCGGATACGCAGTATTTT
CDR3 protein: CASSATTADTQYF

D gene: TRBD1
V gene: TRBV6-1
J gene: TRBJ1-1
clone size: many
CDR3 DNA: TGTGCCAGCCGCCAACAGGGGGGAACTGAAGCTTTCTTT
CDR3 protein: CASRQQGGTEAFF

D gene: TRBD2
V gene: TRBV28
J gene: TRBJ2-1
clone size: few
CDR3 DNA: TGTGCCAGCAGTTCGGGACTAGCGGGGCGGGGGGAGCAGTTCTTC
CDR3 protein: CASSSGLAGRGEQFF

D gene: TRBD1
V gene: TRBV28
J gene: TRBJ1-4
clone size: NA
CDR3 DNA: TGTGCCAGCAGTCTAACCGGGACAGAAGATGAAAAACTGTTTTTT
CDR3 protein: CASSLTGTEDEKLFF